This T cell receptor beta chain emerged from a study of cytomegalovirus exposure and HLA in healthy donors. V trimming: 0 bases; J trimming: 6 bases; junction bases outside the gene matches: 2. The CDR3 has 15 amino acids. Germline V gene sequence: CDR1 SNHLY, CDR2 FYNNEI. PCR employed 60 Vbeta and 13 Jbeta primers. Here immunoSEQ multiplex PCR was the method, and the copy in TCRdb shows in-frame clones only, minus some. The sample contains around 120,000 clones, around 83% of which appear only once. V and J are TRBV2 and TRBJ2-3; TRBD2 agrees at 11 bases. This TCR was sampled from a human donor in good health. The sample taken for sequencing was PBMCs. The CDR3 DNA reads as TGTGCCAGCAGTGAAGCGGGACTAGCGGCCGATACGCAGTATTTT. Residues: CASSEAGLAADTQYF.